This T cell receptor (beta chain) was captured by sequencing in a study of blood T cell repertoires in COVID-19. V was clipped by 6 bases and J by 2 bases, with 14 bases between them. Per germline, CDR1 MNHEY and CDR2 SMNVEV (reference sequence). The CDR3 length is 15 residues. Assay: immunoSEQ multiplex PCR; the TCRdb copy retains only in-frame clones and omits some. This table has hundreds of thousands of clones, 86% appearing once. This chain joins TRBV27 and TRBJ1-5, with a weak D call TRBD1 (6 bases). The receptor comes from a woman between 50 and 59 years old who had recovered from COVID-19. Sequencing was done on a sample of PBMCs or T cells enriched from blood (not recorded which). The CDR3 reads CASRRTGLGNQPQHF. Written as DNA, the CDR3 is TGTGCCAGCAGACGCACAGGGCTGGGCAATCAGCCCCAGCATTTT.